This T cell receptor (beta chain) derives from a study of regulatory T cells in long-lasting Graves disease. HTBI primers from iRepertoire and Arm-PCR of CDR3 regions yielded the TCR beta libraries. MiXCR, run by TCRdb on the multiplex PCR reads, gives a single entry per CDR3 protein. The sample shows about 420,000 distinct CDR3 sequences, roughly 15% of them seen only once. Germline CDR1 MNHEY, CDR2 SMNVEV (reference sequence). CDR3 length equals 15 residues. Time point in this sample: newly diagnosed GD, antithyroid drugs for less than 3 months. The authors made the TCR library using RNA they extracted from PBMCs. Worth noting for this clonotype: A read error may account for a junction end that differs from germline.

The same data also went into a second study, on T cells in Graves' hyperthyroidism and ophthalmopathy.

The rearrangement joins TRBV27 to TRBJ2-3; the D gene could be TRBD1 or TRBD2 (5 bases each). The specimen comprised peripheral blood mononuclear cells (PBMCs), sampled at new diagnosis, from a patient treated with antithyroid drugs. The origin of this receptor is a young woman with Graves disease. The CDR3 region has the DNA TGTGCCAGCAGTTTGGGGCTAGGGACCACAGATATGCAGTATTTT. It specifies CASSLGLGTTDMQYF.